The 32 T cell receptor beta chains below come from one sample, sequenced in a study of blood T cell repertoires in COVID-19. Sequenced by immunoSEQ multiplex PCR; TCRdb stores in-frame clones only, minus some. The sample includes around 310,000 clones, around 92% of them seen just once. The sequenced sample was PBMCs or T cells enriched from blood (not recorded which). These receptors all stem from a woman aged 25 to 45 who had recovered from COVID-19.

The chain couples TRBV25-1 to TRBJ1-5, with 8 bases matching TRBD1. Germline CDR1 and CDR2: MGHDK and SYGVNS. V gave up 2 bases and J gave up 7 bases; unmatched junction bases: 7. The CDR3 runs 15 residues. CDR3 residues: CASSEKDRAGQPQHF. The CDR3 nucleotides read TGTGCCAGCAGTGAAAAGGACAGGGCTGGGCAGCCCCAGCATTTT.

The genes are TRBV5-8 and TRBJ1-1; maybe TRBD1 (6 bases). The CDR3 is 13 residues long. Germline V gene lookup returns CDR1 SGHTS and CDR2 YDEGEE. Trimming cost V 2 bases and J 5 bases, with 10 bases left between them. The CDR3 region has the DNA TGTGCCAGCAGCTTAGGACAGTATACTGAAGCTTTCTTT. It specifies CASSLGQYTEAFF.

The chain has TRBV20-1 and TRBJ2-5, with D possibly TRBD2 on 6 matching bases. Trimming stripped 6 bases from V and 5 bases from J, with 7 bases between. Germline loops: CDR1 DFQATT, CDR2 SNEGSKA (reference sequence). The CDR3 has 10 amino acids. The CDR3 loop is CSARGETQYF. The CDR3 DNA follows: TGCAGTGCCCGGGGGGAGACCCAGTACTTC.

The chain carries TRBV7-2 and TRBJ2-5, with TRBD2 matching 9 bases. The V gene end was trimmed by 8 bases and the J gene end by 4 bases; junction bases not matched to a gene: 11. The CDR3 loop spans 15 amino acids. Germline assignment: CDR1 SGHTA and CDR2 FQGNSA. The CDR3 bases are TGTGCCAGCGGGTTCCAGCGGGGGGCCGGAGAGACCCAGTACTTC. It yields the protein CASGFQRGAGETQYF.

The chain couples TRBV2 to TRBJ1-1; perhaps TRBD1 as D (5 bases). The V gene's germline CDR1 is SNHLY and CDR2 FYNNEI. The CDR3 has 19 amino acids. The ends were cut back, 2 bases at V and 1 base at J, with 23 bases in the middle. For the CDR3, the DNA is TGTGCCAGCAGTGAAAGTATAATTTTGTTCGGAGGGGAGAACACTGAAGCTTTCTTT. Amino acids: CASSESIILFGGENTEAFF.

This clone has more than one count but fewer than ten. The chain carries TRBV5-5 and TRBJ1-1, with D possibly being TRBD1 (5 bases). Germline-derived CDR1 and CDR2 are SGHKS and YYEKEE (reference sequence). CDR3 length equals 14 residues. V lost 0 bases and J 1 base, leaving 7 bases between the germline ends. CDR3 region: CASSLGQTNTEAFF. The CDR3 bases are TGTGCCAGCAGCTTGGGACAGACGAACACTGAAGCTTTCTTT.

This chain links TRBV10-3 with TRBJ2-7; D is perhaps TRBD1 (6 bases). The germline V and J ends were trimmed by 6 bases and 6 bases, with 21 bases remaining between them. The germline CDR1 and CDR2 sequences are ENHRY and SYGVKD. The CDR3 is 15 residues long. The CDR3 nucleotides read TGTGCCATCAGCCGGACAGATATCCTCTATGGCGAGCAGTACTTC. It translates to CAISRTDILYGEQYF.

V gene TRBV6-2 or TRBV6-3 combines with J gene TRBJ1-1; D not certain. Germline CDR1 MNHEY, CDR2 SVGEGT. There are 13 residues in the CDR3. Trimming left V 0 bases short and J 3 bases short, with 5 bases between. The CDR3 nucleotides are TGTGCCAGCAGTTACTCCCAGTACACTGAAGCTTTCTTT. Residues: CASSYSQYTEAFF.

V usage is TRBV6-7 and J usage is TRBJ2-7; 7 bases map to TRBD2. TRBV6-7 is known as an ORF, though its function is uncertain. The CDR3 length is 17 residues. Unmatched junction bases numbered 12, after V lost 0 bases and J lost 4 bases. CDR3 region: CASSYSKMAGELYEQYF. DNA of the CDR3: TGTGCCAGCAGTTACTCGAAGATGGCGGGAGAGCTATACGAGCAGTACTTC.

CDR3 coding DNA: TGTGCCAGTAGTCAGGGTTCGGGAAAACTGTTTTTT. The encoded protein is CASSQGSGKLFF. The chain uses TRBV19 and TRBJ1-4, with a weak D call TRBD1 (5 bases). The CDR3 consists of 12 residues. Germline CDR1 and CDR2: LNHDA and SQIVND (reference sequence). Between the trimmed V and J ends, which lost 5 bases and 10 bases, there was a span of 11 bases. The full variable domain, its missing parts supplied by reference TRBV19 and TRBJ1-4, is DGGITQSPKYLFRKEGQNVTLSCEQNLNHDAMYWYRQDPGQGLRLIYYSQIVNDFQKGDIAEGYSVSREKKESFPLTVTSAQKNPTAFYLCASSQGSGKLFFGSGTQLSVL.

This rearrangement joins TRBV7-9 to TRBJ1-4; D is undetermined. Germline lookup yields CDR1 SEHNR and CDR2 FQNEAQ (reference sequence). V was trimmed by 5 bases and J by 6 bases, leaving 13 bases between them. The CDR3 spans 14 residues. CDR3 sequence reads: CASSPPGKDEKLFF. The CDR3 DNA sequence: TGTGCCAGCAGCCCCCCGGGGAAGGATGAAAAACTGTTTTTT.

The chain recombines TRBV4-1 with TRBJ1-1, with TRBD1 as a possible D gene (6 bases). The CDR3 contains 15 residues. Germline CDR1 MGHRA, CDR2 YSYEKL. V was shortened by 3 bases and J by 5 bases, with 16 bases between the two germline ends. The CDR3 reads CASSHLQGESTEAFF. In DNA, the CDR3 is TGCGCCAGCAGCCACCTACAGGGTGAATCGACTGAAGCTTTCTTT.

The chain employs TRBV10-3 and TRBJ1-2; tentatively, D is TRBD1 (5 bases). In germline, CDR1 is ENHRY, CDR2 SYGVKD. This CDR3 has 14 amino acids. V was pared by 3 bases and J by 3 bases, with 11 bases between. The CDR3 nucleotides are TGTGCCATCAGTGACGCAGGGATTGACTATGGCTACACCTTC. Translating it yields CAISDAGIDYGYTF.

V usage is TRBV18 and J usage is TRBJ2-7; possible D gene TRBD2, 6 bases. V gave up 1 base and J gave up 4 bases, with 11 bases separating them. The CDR3 is 14 amino acids. Germline V gives CDR1 KGHSH, CDR2 LQKENI. CDR3 region: CASSPRTNSYEQYF. The CDR3 coding sequence is TGTGCCAGCTCACCACGGACTAACTCTTACGAGCAGTACTTC.

The chain combines TRBV5-6 with TRBJ2-2, with 12 bases aligning to TRBD2. V was clipped by 3 bases and J by 4 bases; unmatched bases: 4. The CDR3 is 16 amino acids. Germline assignment: CDR1 SGHDT and CDR2 YYEEEE. CDR3 bases: TGTGCCAGCAGCTGGGGACTAGCGGGTAGCACCGGGGAGCTGTTTTTT. Residues: CASSWGLAGSTGELFF.

The chain couples TRBV27 to TRBJ2-7, with 8 bases matching TRBD1. In germline, CDR1 is MNHEY, CDR2 SMNVEV (reference sequence). The CDR3 totals 15 residues. Losses at the gene ends were 2 bases for V and 3 bases for J; bases not matched to a gene: 6. The chain's CDR3 is CASSLGGQGIYEQYF. CDR3 DNA: TGTGCCAGCAGTTTAGGCGGACAGGGTATCTACGAGCAGTACTTC.

The V and J genes are TRBV2 and TRBJ1-5; maybe TRBD1 (5 bases). V was clipped by 2 bases and J by 8 bases, with 10 bases between them. The germline gives CDR1 SNHLY, CDR2 FYNNEI. The CDR3 has 13 amino acids. The CDR3 loop reads CASSERGWEPQHF. As DNA, the CDR3 is TGTGCCAGCAGTGAAAGGGGTTGGGAGCCCCAGCATTTT.

The rearrangement links TRBV6-1 to TRBJ1-2; D is possibly TRBD1 (5 bases). CDR1 MNHNS and CDR2 SASEGT come from the germline V gene. Trimming took off 3 bases at V and 6 bases at J, with 20 bases between the two ends. The CDR3 has 16 residues. DNA of the CDR3: TGTGCCAGCAGTGAGCGAGGGGACGACTCGGGAGATGGCTACACCTTC. Its protein product is CASSERGDDSGDGYTF.

In this sample, this clone turned up once. The chain combines TRBV5-1 with TRBJ1-3; D is possibly TRBD1 (5 bases). The V end lost 4 bases, the J end lost 4 bases, and 18 bases lay between the germline ends. The CDR3 contains 16 residues. Germline-derived CDR1 and CDR2 are SGHRS and YFSETQ. As DNA, the CDR3 is TGCGCCAGCAGCGGGATAATGCAGGGAACCGGAAACACCATATATTTT. It encodes CASSGIMQGTGNTIYF.

This clone was picked up a small number of times. This chain links TRBV4-2 with TRBJ2-1; possible D gene TRBD2, 6 bases. Germline lookup yields CDR1 LGHNA and CDR2 YNFKEQ. The CDR3 length is 13 residues. Trimming took 1 base from V and 7 from J, leaving 8 bases between them. The CDR3 region is CASSQVRGNEQFF. For the CDR3, the DNA is TGTGCCAGCAGCCAAGTCCGGGGGAATGAGCAGTTCTTC.

V and J are TRBV19 and TRBJ2-3; D is perhaps TRBD1 (6 bases). The CDR3 has 17 residues. Trimming took off 1 base at V and 0 bases at J, with 14 bases between the two ends. Germline lookup yields CDR1 LNHDA and CDR2 SQIVND (reference sequence). CDR3: CASSIGSQGASTDTQYF. The DNA of the CDR3 is TGTGCCAGTAGTATAGGATCACAGGGCGCTAGCACAGATACGCAGTATTTT. Using reference TRBV19 and TRBJ2-3 for the parts outside the CDR3, the full variable domain is DGGITQSPKYLFRKEGQNVTLSCEQNLNHDAMYWYRQDPGQGLRLIYYSQIVNDFQKGDIAEGYSVSREKKESFPLTVTSAQKNPTAFYLCASSIGSQGASTDTQYFGPGTRLTVL.

The V call is TRBV4-2, the J call TRBJ2-2; perhaps TRBD1 as D (5 bases). Trimming took 6 bases from V and 0 from J, leaving 17 bases between them. Germline V gives CDR1 LGHNA, CDR2 YNFKEQ. This CDR3 has 17 residues. CDR3 sequence (DNA): TGTGCCAGCAGTCCAACCTGGCAGGACACGAACACCGGGGAGCTGTTTTTT. Translating gives CASSPTWQDTNTGELFF.

This clone is a singleton in its sample. The V gene is TRBV18, the J gene TRBJ1-4; no reliable D call. V lost 2 bases to trimming and J lost 6 bases, with 7 bases between them. This CDR3 is built from 13 residues. The germline V gene has CDR1 KGHSH and CDR2 LQKENI. CDR3 in amino acids: CASSPGSYEKLFF. Written as DNA, the CDR3 is TGTGCCAGCTCACCAGGGAGTTATGAAAAACTGTTTTTT.

Only one count was recorded for this clone. The rearrangement joins TRBV2 to TRBJ1-1, with D tentatively TRBD1 (5 bases). Per the germline V gene, CDR1 is SNHLY and CDR2 is FYNNEI. V was cut by 4 bases and J by 1 base, with 7 bases left in between. This CDR3 contains 13 residues. The CDR3 coding sequence is TGTGCCAGCAGTGTTCAGGGGAACACTGAAGCTTTCTTT. As protein: CASSVQGNTEAFF.

On this clone: At the DNA level, this CDR3 is encoded by other sequences in the same sample as well. The J gene is TRBJ2-1, the V gene TRBV10-3; TRBD2 matches at 12 bases. Germline loops: CDR1 ENHRY, CDR2 SYGVKD. V gave up 6 bases and J gave up 4 bases; unmatched junction bases: 4. The CDR3 has 15 residues. The CDR3 loop reads CAIRGTSGRYNEQFF. In DNA form, the CDR3 reads TGTGCCATCAGGGGGACTAGCGGGCGATACAATGAGCAGTTCTTC.

This chain links TRBV11-2 with TRBJ2-5; D may be TRBD2 (5 bases). The V end lost 3 bases, the J end lost 12 bases, and 17 bases lay between the germline ends. This CDR3 is built from 13 residues. Germline V lookup: CDR1 SGHAT, CDR2 FQNNGV. The CDR3 region has the DNA TGTGCCAGCAGCTTGATCGACACCTCGGGAAAGTACTTC. It yields the protein CASSLIDTSGKYF.

The chain is built from TRBV19 and TRBJ1-2, with 8 bases that match TRBD1. Losses at the gene ends were 3 bases for V and 4 bases for J; bases not matched to a gene: 13. The CDR3 extends over 17 amino acids. Per germline, CDR1 LNHDA and CDR2 SQIVND (reference sequence). DNA for the CDR3: TGTGCCAGTAGTATTCGATTTGTGGACAGGGCCGGCTATGGCTACACCTTC. It codes for CASSIRFVDRAGYGYTF. Based on the CDR3 plus reference TRBV19 and TRBJ1-2, the full variable domain is DGGITQSPKYLFRKEGQNVTLSCEQNLNHDAMYWYRQDPGQGLRLIYYSQIVNDFQKGDIAEGYSVSREKKESFPLTVTSAQKNPTAFYLCASSIRFVDRAGYGYTFGSGTRLTVV.

V usage is TRBV29-1 and J usage is TRBJ2-1; TRBD2 aligns across 7 bases. The junction had 5 bases not matched to a gene; V was cut back by 5 bases and J by 4 bases. The CDR3 runs to 13 residues. CDR1 and CDR2 from the germline V gene are SQVTM and ANQGSEA. The DNA of the CDR3 is TGCAGCGTTCAGCGGGGAACATACAATGAGCAGTTCTTC. Translation: CSVQRGTYNEQFF.

The chain combines TRBV5-1 with TRBJ1-4, with 9 bases matching TRBD1. Looked up from germline, CDR1 is SGHRS and CDR2 is YFSETQ. The CDR3 extends over 14 amino acids. Trimming removed 0 bases from V and 8 bases from J; junction bases left unmatched: 2. For the CDR3, the DNA is TGCGCCAGCAGCTTGGAAGGACAGGGGGAAAAACTGTTTTTT. It encodes CASSLEGQGEKLFF.

This sequence joins TRBV7-4 and TRBJ2-3; TRBD2 aligns across 10 bases. Germline V gives CDR1 SGHVT, CDR2 SQSDAQ. The V segment lost 5 bases and the J segment 0 bases; nucleotides outside the gene matches: 20. The CDR3 has 21 amino acids. In DNA, the CDR3 is TGTGCCAGCAGCCCACGGCCAACTAGCGGGACCCATTTTGGGAGCACAGATACGCAGTATTTT. Protein product: CASSPRPTSGTHFGSTDTQYF.

The CDR3 protein is CASSPLSPAYEQYF. The CDR3 nucleotides are TGCGCCAGCAGCCCTTTAAGCCCCGCCTACGAGCAGTACTTC. The rearrangement joins TRBV5-1 to TRBJ2-7; D gene unclear. CDR3 length equals 14 residues. CDR1 is SGHRS, CDR2 YFSETQ, per germline. Trimming took 4 bases from V and 2 from J, leaving 13 bases between them.

In the case of this clone: Distinct nucleotide sequences in the sample also encode this CDR3. The rearrangement links TRBV5-1 to TRBJ2-1; D ambiguous. The CDR3 contains 11 residues. Germline CDR1 reads SGHRS; CDR2 reads YFSETQ. The V end lost 0 bases, the J end lost 8 bases, and 3 bases lay between the germline ends. The DNA for the CDR3 is TGCGCCAGCAGCTTGGCTTATGAGCAGTTCTTC. This gives the protein CASSLAYEQFF.